Listed below are T cell receptor beta chains from one sample, sequenced in a study of T cells in Graves' hyperthyroidism and ophthalmopathy. TCRdb reprocessed the multiplex PCR reads via MiXCR and lists one record per CDR3 protein. This table has more than 500,000 distinct CDR3 sequences, roughly 14% appearing once. The source material was blood. The source is a woman between 40 and 55 years old with Graves' ophthalmopathy. The CDR3 runs from the conserved cysteine through the conserved F or W.

v_call,cdr3_aa
TRBV12-3/TRBV12-4,CASSLGVLTF
TRBV5-1,CASSLEPGGDYGYTF
TRBV20-1,CSARDAGSGYGYTF
TRBV20-1,CSARDPREGRGTQYF
TRBV28,CASSLVVGYEQYF
TRBV9,CASSVGGYDTEAFF
TRBV3-1,CASQRQTGTRTQYF
TRBV6-5,CASSTTTRENTEAFF
TRBV5-4,CASSSAGVRNEQYF
TRBV29-1,CSVRERVTYEQYF